This entry lists 28 T cell receptor beta chains sequenced from one sample in a study of blood T cell repertoires in COVID-19. Here immunoSEQ multiplex PCR was the method, and the copy in TCRdb shows in-frame clones only, minus some. The table shows 250,000 to 300,000 clones, with approximately 92% occurring only once. The sample comprised PBMCs or T cells enriched from blood (not recorded which). These receptors came from a woman younger than 45 who had recovered from COVID-19.

V is TRBV5-1 and J is TRBJ2-7; tentatively, D is TRBD2 (6 bases). Germline values: CDR1 SGHRS, CDR2 YFSETQ. V was pared by 4 bases and J by 2 bases, with 13 bases between. The CDR3 contains 14 residues. The DNA for the CDR3 is TGCGCCAGCAGCCGCCGGGACTCCGCCTACGAGCAGTACTTC. It encodes CASSRRDSAYEQYF.

The V call is TRBV9, the J call TRBJ2-2; D gene ambiguous. The ends were cut back, 4 bases at V and 4 bases at J, with 17 bases in the middle. The CDR3 sequence is 16 residues long. CDR1 is SGDLS and CDR2 is YYNGEE in the germline V gene. For the CDR3, the DNA is TGTGCCAGCAGCCCCACCCCTGCCCCGAGCACCGGGGAGCTGTTTTTT. The encoded protein is CASSPTPAPSTGELFF.

The chain employs TRBV7-9 and TRBJ2-2; TRBD2 matches 9 bases. V lost 1 base and J lost 0; bases outside the gene matches: 0. The CDR3 contains 16 residues. The germline CDR1 and CDR2 sequences are SEHNR and FQNEAQ (reference sequence). DNA of the CDR3: TGTGCCAGCAGCTTAGTAGCGGGAGCGAACACCGGGGAGCTGTTTTTT. This gives the protein CASSLVAGANTGELFF. The full variable domain, its missing parts supplied by reference TRBV7-9 and TRBJ2-2, is DTGVSQNPRHKITKRGQNVTFRCDPISEHNRLYWYRQTLGQGPEFLTYFQNEAQLEKSRLLSDRFSAERPKGSFSTLEIQRTEQGDSAMYLCASSLVAGANTGELFFGEGSRLTVL.

This clone showed up just a few times. The V gene is TRBV18, the J gene TRBJ1-2; D may be TRBD1 (6 bases). Trimming removed 3 bases at V and 0 bases at J, with 8 bases between. CDR3 size: 14 residues. Germline CDR1 reads KGHSH; CDR2 reads LQKENI. CDR3 nucleotide sequence: TGTGCCAGCTCACCCGGGACAACTAACTATGGCTACACCTTC. This sequence encodes CASSPGTTNYGYTF.

The V and J genes are TRBV20-1 and TRBJ2-7; D is uncertain. Germline assignment: CDR1 DFQATT and CDR2 SNEGSKA (reference sequence). Between the trimmed V and J ends, which lost 4 bases and 1 base, there was a span of 17 bases. CDR3 size: 15 residues. CDR3 sequence (DNA): TGCAGTGCTATTGAGATTCCTAGTGGGTCCTACGAGCAGTACTTC. Amino acid sequence: CSAIEIPSGSYEQYF.

The chain employs TRBV7-6 and TRBJ2-7, with 9 nucleotides matching TRBD2. This CDR3 is 15 amino acids long. The germline V gene has CDR1 SGHVS and CDR2 FNYEAQ. The V segment lost 1 base and the J segment 3 bases; nucleotides outside the gene matches: 4. For the CDR3, the DNA is TGTGCCAGCAGCTTAGGGGCGGGGGGGAACTACGAGCAGTACTTC. The encoded protein is CASSLGAGGNYEQYF.

V and J are TRBV5-4 and TRBJ2-3; 7 positions match TRBD2. The germline gives CDR1 SGHNT, CDR2 YYREEE (reference sequence). V gave up 0 bases and J gave up 6 bases; unmatched junction bases: 7. The CDR3 spans 15 residues. CDR3 loop: CASSLAGEGGDTQYF. The DNA for the CDR3 is TGTGCCAGCAGCTTGGCCGGTGAGGGAGGGGATACGCAGTATTTT. Filled out from reference TRBV5-4 and TRBJ2-3, the complete variable domain reads ETGVTQSPTHLIKTRGQQVTLRCSSQSGHNTVSWYQQALGQGPQFIFQYYREEENGRGNFPPRFSGLQFPNYSSELNVNALELDDSALYLCASSLAGEGGDTQYFGPGTRLTVL.

V and J are TRBV7-9 and TRBJ1-2, with D perhaps TRBD1 (5 bases). Trimming removed 5 bases from V and 3 bases from J, with 13 bases in between. The CDR3 extends over 14 amino acids. Germline V gene sequence: CDR1 SEHNR, CDR2 FQNEAQ (reference sequence). This chain's CDR3 is CASSGLKGDYGYTF. In nucleotides, the CDR3 is TGTGCCAGCAGCGGTCTCAAAGGGGACTATGGCTACACCTTC.

This chain links TRBV5-5 with TRBJ2-7; 9 bases match TRBD1. Germline V gives CDR1 SGHKS, CDR2 YYEKEE (reference sequence). The CDR3 covers 16 residues. V dropped 4 bases and J dropped 3; count of bases not matched to a gene: 11. CDR3 coding DNA: TGTGCCAGCAGCCAACACGGGACAGGGAAGGGCTACGAGCAGTACTTC. Protein sequence: CASSQHGTGKGYEQYF.

The chain uses TRBV24-1 and TRBJ2-5, with D maybe TRBD2 (5 bases). V dropped 5 bases and J dropped 4 bases, with 13 bases sitting between them. CDR3 length equals 14 residues. The V gene's germline CDR1 is KGHDR and CDR2 SFDVKD. In nucleotides, the CDR3 is TGTGCCACCAGTGGAACGGGGAGAGGAGAGACCCAGTACTTC. This sequence encodes CATSGTGRGETQYF.

The chain is built from TRBV6-5 and TRBJ2-7; D might be TRBD1 (6 bases). Germline values: CDR1 MNHEY, CDR2 SVGAGI. The germline V and J ends were trimmed by 6 bases and 0 bases, with 15 bases remaining between them. The CDR3 contains 15 residues. CDR3 amino acids: CASSYLLDSSYEQYF. The CDR3 DNA sequence: TGTGCCAGCAGCTATCTTTTGGACAGCTCCTACGAGCAGTACTTC.

J is TRBJ2-2 and V is TRBV6-5; 8 bases map to TRBD2. The CDR3 is made up of 15 amino acids. Germline assignment: CDR1 MNHEY and CDR2 SVGAGI. V lost 6 bases and J lost 6; bases outside the gene matches: 9. The CDR3 reads CASSPGSGSPGELFF. DNA of the CDR3: TGTGCCAGCAGCCCAGGGAGCGGGAGCCCCGGGGAGCTGTTTTTT.

V gene TRBV6-1 combines with J gene TRBJ1-3; TRBD1 matches 7 bases. The V and J ends lost 2 bases and 4 bases, in that order; junction bases with no gene match: 11. CDR1 is MNHNS and CDR2 is SASEGT in the germline V gene. The CDR3 is made up of 17 amino acids. CDR3 DNA sequence: TGTGCCAGCAGTGAAAACAGGGGCATTTGGAGCGGAAACACCATATATTTT. This sequence encodes CASSENRGIWSGNTIYF.

A few counts support this clone. The V gene is TRBV19, the J gene TRBJ1-5, with 8 bases identical to TRBD1. The CDR3 is 13 amino acids. V lost 10 bases and J lost 7; bases outside the gene matches: 9. Per the germline V gene, CDR1 is LNHDA and CDR2 is SQIVND (reference sequence). The CDR3 DNA reads as TGTGCCACTGCGGACAGGGCCGGGCAGCCCCAGCATTTT. Translating gives CATADRAGQPQHF. The full variable domain, with the rest looked up from reference TRBV19 and TRBJ1-5, is DGGITQSPKYLFRKEGQNVTLSCEQNLNHDAMYWYRQDPGQGLRLIYYSQIVNDFQKGDIAEGYSVSREKKESFPLTVTSAQKNPTAFYLCATADRAGQPQHFGDGTRLSIL.

The chain couples TRBV27 to TRBJ1-3, with D possibly TRBD1 on 6 matching bases. With 5 bases removed from V and 3 bases from J, the gap between germline ends came to 17 bases. CDR1 is MNHEY, CDR2 SMNVEV, per germline (reference sequence). The CDR3 spans 16 residues. The chain's CDR3 is CASSPSPRGGGNTIYF. The CDR3 DNA is TGTGCCAGCAGTCCCTCCCCCAGGGGTGGTGGAAACACCATATATTTT.

The chain links TRBV30 to TRBJ1-5; possibly TRBD1 for D (5 bases). CDR3 size: 15 residues. V shed 1 base and J shed 6 bases, with 16 bases lying between them. Germline V CDR1 and CDR2: GTSNPN, SVGIG (reference sequence). The CDR3 protein is CAWSDVGGAGQPQHF. CDR3 coding DNA: TGTGCCTGGAGTGATGTTGGAGGGGCGGGTCAGCCCCAGCATTTT.

This clone was observed once. This chain joins TRBV4-3 and TRBJ1-1; D remains ambiguous. Per the germline V gene, CDR1 is LGHNA and CDR2 is YSLEER. This CDR3 has 14 amino acids. The V end lost 0 bases, the J end lost 11 bases, and 16 bases lay between the germline ends. Here the CDR3 DNA reads TGCGCCAGCAGCCAAGATCAGATTTCCTCCGGGGCTTTCTTT. As protein: CASSQDQISSGAFF.

This clone was detected once. The chain recombines TRBV2 with TRBJ1-1; D gene uncertain. Germline loops: CDR1 SNHLY, CDR2 FYNNEI. The CDR3 runs 17 residues. V shed 10 bases and J shed 2 bases, with 26 bases lying between them. CDR3 coding DNA: TGTGCCATTCCTATCTTCCCTCAAAACCCCTACAACACTGAAGCTTTCTTT. This translates into CAIPIFPQNPYNTEAFF.

A note on this clone: Other DNA sequences from this sample encode an identical CDR3 as well. This chain uses TRBV9 with TRBJ2-1, with 10 nucleotides matching TRBD2. The length of the CDR3 is 15 residues. J gave up 4 bases and V 2 bases, and 3 bases lay outside the gene matches. Germline CDR1 SGDLS, CDR2 YYNGEE. CDR3 bases: TGTGCCAGCAGCGTTGAAGCGGGAGGGTACAATGAGCAGTTCTTC. This sequence encodes CASSVEAGGYNEQFF.

The chain employs TRBV27 and TRBJ1-2; 7 bases map to TRBD1. In germline, CDR1 is MNHEY, CDR2 SMNVEV (reference sequence). This CDR3 is built from 13 residues. Trimming at V came to 5 bases and at J to 1 base, leaving 1 base not matched to a gene. In DNA form, the CDR3 reads TGTGCCAGCAGTGACAGGGTTAACTATGGCTACACCTTC. Translating it yields CASSDRVNYGYTF.

The genes are TRBV7-2 and TRBJ2-1, with 10 bases aligning to TRBD2. Unmatched junction bases numbered 8, after V lost 3 bases and J lost 6 bases. The CDR3 has 16 amino acids. Per germline, CDR1 SGHTA and CDR2 FQGNSA. CDR3 region: CASSFRGLAVSNEQFF. For the CDR3, the DNA is TGTGCCAGCAGCTTTCGAGGACTAGCGGTATCCAATGAGCAGTTCTTC.

Points on this clone: At one end the junction does not follow the germline gene, possibly because of a read error. This rearrangement joins TRBV7-7 to TRBJ1-2; D possibly corresponds to TRBD1 (6 bases). Germline V gives CDR1 SSHAT, CDR2 FNYEAQ (reference sequence). The CDR3 loop spans 15 amino acids. The DNA of the CDR3 is TGTGCTAGCAGCTTAGGGTTCGCAGGGGCAGGTGGCTACACCTTC. As protein: CASSLGFAGAGGYTF.

The chain has TRBV15 and TRBJ2-2; 9 bases match TRBD2. In germline, CDR1 is LNHNV, CDR2 YYDKDF (reference sequence). J gave up 5 bases and V 0 bases, and 10 bases lay outside the gene matches. The CDR3 sequence is 18 residues long. The CDR3 reads CATSRDGLAFSLTGELFF. CDR3 in DNA: TGTGCCACCAGCAGAGACGGACTAGCGTTTTCGTTAACCGGGGAGCTGTTTTTT.

The chain links TRBV5-5 to TRBJ1-1; D gene uncertain. The CDR3 length is 12 residues. V lost 6 bases and J lost 4, with 10 bases in between. Germline CDR1 is SGHKS and CDR2 is YYEKEE (reference sequence). In DNA, the CDR3 is TGTGCCAGCACCTATCCGGGCACTGAAGCTTTCTTT. Translating it yields CASTYPGTEAFF.

This chain connects TRBV6-5 to TRBJ1-2; D is perhaps TRBD1 (5 bases). The germline V and J ends were trimmed by 5 bases and 0 bases, with 13 bases remaining between them. Germline CDR1 is MNHEY and CDR2 is SVGAGI. The CDR3 has 15 residues. CDR3 in DNA: TGTGCCAGCAGTCCCACAGGCAACTCTAACTATGGCTACACCTTC. It specifies CASSPTGNSNYGYTF.

This clone has only one observation. The J gene is TRBJ1-5, the V gene TRBV4-3; 7 nucleotides line up with TRBD1. V shed 0 bases, J shed 5 bases, and the junction held 4 bases outside the gene matches. The CDR3 runs 15 residues. Germline-derived CDR1 and CDR2 are LGHNA and YSLEER. CDR3 nucleotide sequence: TGCGCCAGCAGCCAAGAAGGGGGCAGGTATCAGCCCCAGCATTTT. Its translation: CASSQEGGRYQPQHF.

The chain couples TRBV11-2 to TRBJ2-1, with 7 bases aligning to TRBD1. Looked up from germline, CDR1 is SGHAT and CDR2 is FQNNGV. The ends lost 7 bases at V and 5 bases at J; junction bases unmatched: 2. The CDR3 length is 12 residues. The CDR3 region is CASTDRDNEQFF. Here the CDR3 DNA reads TGTGCCAGCACCGACAGGGACAATGAGCAGTTCTTC.

The chain has TRBV7-9 and TRBJ2-7, with D possibly matching TRBD1 (6 bases). The CDR3 has 12 amino acids. Germline CDR1 is SEHNR and CDR2 is FQNEAQ (reference sequence). The germline V and J ends were trimmed by 6 bases and 5 bases, with 11 bases remaining between them. CDR3 region: CASSRGGNEQYF. The CDR3 nucleotides are TGTGCCAGCAGTCGAGGGGGAAACGAGCAGTACTTC.